These T cell receptor beta chains were read from a single sample in a study of human T cells and chemical hapten exposure. TCRdb independently ran MiXCR on the RACE reads; one entry per CDR3 protein. The table has a few hundred thousand distinct CDR3 sequences, approximately 5% seen once. The sample here was whole blood, taken in connection with sensitization to the hapten diphenylcyclopropenone (DPC). The receptors come from a woman between 18 and 29 years old with alopecia areata. Some clones in this sample may be carry-over from other donors' samples. CDR3s include the opening cysteine and the closing phenylalanine or tryptophan. The D gene is left open where the match is weak. Some rows have no size entry. The others give once, few or many, or a class for an expanded clone.

V gene	J gene	clone size	D gene	CDR3 DNA	CDR3 protein
TRBV20-1	TRBJ2-5	NA	TRBD1	TGCAGTGCCTTCTTTTACAGGGGGAAGTCGGAGACCCAGTACTTC	CSAFFYRGKSETQYF
TRBV15	TRBJ1-1	NA	NA	TGTGCCACCAGCAGAGATAAGGGGGTTGAAGCTTTCTTT	CATSRDKGVEAFF
TRBV10-3	TRBJ2-1	NA	NA	TGTGCCATCAGTGAGACAGCTTACAATGAGCAGTTCTTC	CAISETAYNEQFF
TRBV27	TRBJ2-5	NA	NA	TGTGCCAGCAGTCCTCCCGGACACTCACAAGAGACCCAGTACTTC	CASSPPGHSQETQYF
TRBV2	TRBJ1-1	many	NA	TGTGCCAGCAGTGAAGCGCCTTCAGGTTGGGGAATGAACACTGAAGCTTTCTTT	CASSEAPSGWGMNTEAFF
TRBV28	TRBJ2-7	many	NA	TGTGCCAGCAGTTTATCTCTCAGGGAAGCGGGCCGGGCCCTATACGAGCAGTACTTC	CASSLSLREAGRALYEQYF
TRBV20-1	TRBJ2-7	NA	TRBD2	TGCAGTGCTAGAGGGTTCGGGGGGGAGCAGTACTTC	CSARGFGGEQYF
TRBV7-2	TRBJ2-1	many	NA	TGTGCCAGCAGCTCCTCGGGGGGCTGGTACAATGAGCAGTTCTTC	CASSSSGGWYNEQFF
TRBV12-3/TRBV12-4	TRBJ2-2	many	NA	TGTGCCAGCAGTTGGCAGTCGAACACCGGGGAGCTGTTTTTT	CASSWQSNTGELFF
TRBV20-1	TRBJ2-7	many	NA	TGCAGTGCTAGAGATGCAATGACGGCCTACGAGCAGTACTTC	CSARDAMTAYEQYF
TRBV2	TRBJ2-3	few	TRBD2	TGTGCCAGCAGCCCTGAGCAAGCTAGCGGGGGTTGGGGAGATACGCAGTATTTT	CASSPEQASGGWGDTQYF
TRBV12-5	TRBJ1-1	few	NA	TGTGCTAGTGGTTTGATGTTTGGGACAGAAGCTTTCTTT	CASGLMFGTEAFF